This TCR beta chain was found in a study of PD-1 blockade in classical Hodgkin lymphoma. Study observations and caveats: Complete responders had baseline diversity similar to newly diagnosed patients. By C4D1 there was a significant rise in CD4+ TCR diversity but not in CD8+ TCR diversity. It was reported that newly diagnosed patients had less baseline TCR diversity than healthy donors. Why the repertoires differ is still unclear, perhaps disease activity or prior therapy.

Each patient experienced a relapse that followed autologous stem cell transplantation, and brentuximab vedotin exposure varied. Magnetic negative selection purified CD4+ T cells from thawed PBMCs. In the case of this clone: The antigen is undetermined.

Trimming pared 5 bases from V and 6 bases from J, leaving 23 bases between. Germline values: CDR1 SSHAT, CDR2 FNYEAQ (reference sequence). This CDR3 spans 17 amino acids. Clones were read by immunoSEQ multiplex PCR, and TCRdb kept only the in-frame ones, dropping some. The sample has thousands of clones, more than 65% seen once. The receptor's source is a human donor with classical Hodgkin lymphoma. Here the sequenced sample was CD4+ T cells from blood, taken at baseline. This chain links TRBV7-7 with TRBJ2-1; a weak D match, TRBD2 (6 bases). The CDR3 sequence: CASSPGAAGPLSNEQFF. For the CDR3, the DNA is TGTGCCAGCAGCCCGGGAGCGGCCGGCCCCCTCTCCAATGAGCAGTTCTTC.